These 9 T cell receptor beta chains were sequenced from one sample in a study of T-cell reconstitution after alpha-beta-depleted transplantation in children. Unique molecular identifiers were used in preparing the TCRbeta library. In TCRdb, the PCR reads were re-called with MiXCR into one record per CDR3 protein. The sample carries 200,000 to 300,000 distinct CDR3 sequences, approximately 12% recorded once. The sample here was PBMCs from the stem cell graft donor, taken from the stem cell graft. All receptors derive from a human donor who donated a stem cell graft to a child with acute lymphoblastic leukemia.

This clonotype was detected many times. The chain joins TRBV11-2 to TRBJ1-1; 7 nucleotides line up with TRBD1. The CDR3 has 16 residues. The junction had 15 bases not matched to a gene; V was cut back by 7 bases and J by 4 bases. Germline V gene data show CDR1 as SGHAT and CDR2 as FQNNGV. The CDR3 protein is CASTILGAGGSTEAFF. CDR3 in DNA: TGTGCCAGCACCATCCTAGGGGCAGGGGGAAGCACTGAAGCTTTCTTT.

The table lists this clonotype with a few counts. The DNA of the CDR3 is TGTGCCAGCAGCTTCCTTTTAGGCCAGCCCCAGCATTTT. Amino acids: CASSFLLGQPQHF. This chain connects TRBV7-9 to TRBJ1-5; no definite D call. The CDR3 length is 13 residues. V was shortened by 3 bases and J by 7 bases, with 10 bases between the two germline ends. The V gene's germline CDR1 is SEHNR and CDR2 FQNEAQ (reference sequence).

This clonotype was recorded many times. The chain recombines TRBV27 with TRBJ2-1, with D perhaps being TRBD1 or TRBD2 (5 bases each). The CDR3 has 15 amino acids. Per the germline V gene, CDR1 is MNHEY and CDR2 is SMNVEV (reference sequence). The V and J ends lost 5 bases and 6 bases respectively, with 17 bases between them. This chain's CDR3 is CASSRSLTGRNEQFF. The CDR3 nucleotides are TGTGCCAGCAGTCGGTCCCTCACGGGGCGCAATGAGCAGTTCTTC.

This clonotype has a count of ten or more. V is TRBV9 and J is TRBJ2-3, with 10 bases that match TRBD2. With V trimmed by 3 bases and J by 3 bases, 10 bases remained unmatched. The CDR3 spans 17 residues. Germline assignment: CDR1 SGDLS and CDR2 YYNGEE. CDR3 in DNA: TGTGCCAGCAGCGCAGGGACCGGGACTAGCGTTACAGATACGCAGTATTTT. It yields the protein CASSAGTGTSVTDTQYF.

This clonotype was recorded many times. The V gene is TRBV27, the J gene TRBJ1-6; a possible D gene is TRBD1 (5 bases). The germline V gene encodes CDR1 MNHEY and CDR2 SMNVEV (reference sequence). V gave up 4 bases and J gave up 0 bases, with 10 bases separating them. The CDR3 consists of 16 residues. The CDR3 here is CASSSGASSYNSPLHF. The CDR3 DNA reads TGTGCCAGCAGTTCTGGGGCTAGCTCCTATAATTCACCCCTCCACTTT.

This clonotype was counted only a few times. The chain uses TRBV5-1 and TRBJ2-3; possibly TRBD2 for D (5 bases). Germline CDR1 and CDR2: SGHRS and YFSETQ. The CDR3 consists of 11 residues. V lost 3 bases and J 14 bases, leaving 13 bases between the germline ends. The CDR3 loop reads CASSSVGVLYF. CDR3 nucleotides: TGCGCCAGCAGCTCCGTGGGAGTTCTGTATTTT.

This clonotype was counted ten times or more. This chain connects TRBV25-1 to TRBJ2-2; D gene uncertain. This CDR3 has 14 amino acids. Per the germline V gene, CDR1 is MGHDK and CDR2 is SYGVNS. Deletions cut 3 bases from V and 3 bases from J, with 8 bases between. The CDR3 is CASSDYGYTGELFF. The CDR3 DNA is TGTGCCAGCAGTGACTACGGTTACACCGGGGAGCTGTTTTTT.

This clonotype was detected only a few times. The CDR3 bases are TGCGCCAGCAGCTTGGATGTTGCTACCTACAATGAGCAGTTCTTC. Its protein product is CASSLDVATYNEQFF. This sequence joins TRBV5-1 and TRBJ2-1; no clear D. There are 15 residues in the CDR3. The V and J ends lost 0 bases and 2 bases respectively, with 9 bases between them. From germline, CDR1 is SGHRS and CDR2 YFSETQ.

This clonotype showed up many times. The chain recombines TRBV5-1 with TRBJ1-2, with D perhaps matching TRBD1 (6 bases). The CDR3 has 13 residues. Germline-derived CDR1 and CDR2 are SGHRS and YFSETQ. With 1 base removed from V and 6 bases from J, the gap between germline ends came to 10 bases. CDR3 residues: CASSLLAGDGYTF. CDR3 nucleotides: TGCGCCAGCAGCTTGTTGGCAGGGGATGGCTACACCTTC.